This record concerns one TCR beta chain sequence. It has no known antigen specificity. Base quality data are lacking; no much larger clone is found one base away. Cut back by 0 bases and 7 bases, the V and J ends lie 13 bases apart. The CDR3 holds 16 amino acids from the cysteine to the phenylalanine. The CDR3 DNA has 48 bases and is translated from base 1. The germline V gene (reference sequence) gives CDR1 as MNHNY and CDR2 as SVGAGI. The collaborating institutions used their own protocols to collect whole blood in K2EDTA tubes. For TCRbeta analysis, collaborators shipped samples as frozen whole blood, isolated PBMCs, or DNA extracted from either of those sample types. The sample comes from a study of blood T cell repertoires in COVID-19 (dated by TCRdb to 2020 to 2022). Some background on the complete study: Collaborator samples came from the United States, Italy and Spain and covered acute and convalescent phases of COVID-19. Samples came from the ongoing ImmuneRACE study (first 160 participants) plus 1,254 subjects from 6 global collaborators. The prospective study material was composed of cDNA or gDNA derived from T cells, B-cell-depleted T cells, or PBMCs. Subjects who had been exposed to COVID-19, were actively infected with it, or had recovered from it provided the deeply sampled blood TCRbeta repertoires that made up the dataset. A de-identified subject ID, COVID-19 status, age in years and sex were almost always included in the sample metadata. The repertoires were released in a freely available public database intended as a resource for research on the immune response to SARS-CoV-2. Where available, HLA class I and class II types were taken from metadata supplied by the sample provider and were not determined by assay-based typing. What the authors observed across the whole study: The amount of clinical and demographic metadata varied by source and participant and was provided uncurated.

TCRbeta CDR3 regions were amplified from genomic DNA by means of the immunoSEQ Assay, a bias-controlled multiplex PCR. On the authors' methods: Within the assay, amplification of reference gene primers was used to estimate how many nucleated cells each sample contained. To quantify the absolute abundance of each unique TCRbeta CDR3 rearrangement, sequence reads were collapsed and filtered. For each sample, productive Simpson clonality was calculated as the square root of Simpson's diversity index across productive rearrangements. Entries here come from immuneACCESS through TCRdb and include only in-frame sequences with V and J called. Some clones fail to appear in such tables; in the studies checked, an unresolved V gene covers under half of the shortfall, and the cause of the remainder is unknown. V, J and clone size derive from that table, while D and trimming were established from the DNA sequence. This sample holds tens of thousands of clones; over 65% were observed only once. The top ten constitute under 30% of the sample.

The sample consisted of peripheral blood. The sequence links TRBV6-6 to TRBJ1-6; confidence is insufficient to name the D gene. The clonotype comes from a human donor in a cohort sampled during active COVID-19. The bases are TGTGCCAGCAGTTACTCGCTGGGCCAAGGAAATTCACCCCTCCACTTT. This sequence encodes CASSYSLGQGNSPLHF.